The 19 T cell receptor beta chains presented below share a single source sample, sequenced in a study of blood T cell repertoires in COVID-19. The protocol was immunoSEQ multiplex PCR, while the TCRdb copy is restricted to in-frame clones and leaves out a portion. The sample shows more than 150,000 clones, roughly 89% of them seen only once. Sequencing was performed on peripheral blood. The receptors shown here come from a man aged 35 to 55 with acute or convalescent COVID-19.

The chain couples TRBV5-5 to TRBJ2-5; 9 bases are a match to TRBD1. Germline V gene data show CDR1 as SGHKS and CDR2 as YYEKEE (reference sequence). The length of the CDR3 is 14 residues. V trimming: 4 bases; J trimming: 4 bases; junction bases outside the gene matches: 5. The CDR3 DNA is TGTGCCAGCAGCCCCCCGGGACAGGGAGAGACCCAGTACTTC. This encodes CASSPPGQGETQYF.

CDR3 region: CASSEGANSPLHF. The CDR3 DNA is TGCGCCAGCAGTGAGGGGGCAAATTCACCCCTCCACTTT. The chain carries TRBV10-2 and TRBJ1-6, with D possibly matching TRBD1 (5 bases). V lost 2 bases and J 7 bases, leaving 6 bases between the germline ends. CDR3 length: 13 amino acids. Germline assignment: CDR1 WSHSY and CDR2 SAAADI.

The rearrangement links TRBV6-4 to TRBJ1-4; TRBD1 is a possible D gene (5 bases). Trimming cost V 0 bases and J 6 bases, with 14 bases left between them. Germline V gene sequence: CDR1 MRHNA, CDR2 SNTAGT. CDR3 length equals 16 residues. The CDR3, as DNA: TGTGCCAGCAGTGACTCGATTTGGGGAGGGGATGAAAAACTGTTTTTT. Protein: CASSDSIWGGDEKLFF.

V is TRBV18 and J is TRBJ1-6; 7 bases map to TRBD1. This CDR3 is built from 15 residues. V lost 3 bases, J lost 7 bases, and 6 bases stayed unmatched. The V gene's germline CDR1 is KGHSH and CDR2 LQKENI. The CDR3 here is CASSPNRGKNSPLHF. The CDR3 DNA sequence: TGTGCCAGCTCACCCAACAGGGGTAAAAATTCACCCCTCCACTTT.

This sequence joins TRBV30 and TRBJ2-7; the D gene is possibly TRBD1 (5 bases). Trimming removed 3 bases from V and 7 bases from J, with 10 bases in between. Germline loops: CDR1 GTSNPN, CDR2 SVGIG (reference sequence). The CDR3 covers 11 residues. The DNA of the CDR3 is TGTGCCTGGAGAGCAGGGCCAGAGCAGTACTTC. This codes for CAWRAGPEQYF.

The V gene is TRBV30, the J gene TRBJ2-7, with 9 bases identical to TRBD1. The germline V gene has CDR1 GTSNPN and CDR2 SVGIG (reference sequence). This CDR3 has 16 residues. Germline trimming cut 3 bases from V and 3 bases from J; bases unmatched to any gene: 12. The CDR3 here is CAWRGGGQGIFYEQYF. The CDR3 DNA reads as TGTGCCTGGAGGGGAGGAGGACAGGGGATTTTCTACGAGCAGTACTTC.

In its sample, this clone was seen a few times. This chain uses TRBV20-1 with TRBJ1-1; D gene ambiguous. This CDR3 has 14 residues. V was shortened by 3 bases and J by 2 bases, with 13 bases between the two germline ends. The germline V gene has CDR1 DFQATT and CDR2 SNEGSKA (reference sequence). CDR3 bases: TGCAGTGCTAGTAAGGCAGACATAAACACTGAAGCTTTCTTT. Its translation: CSASKADINTEAFF.

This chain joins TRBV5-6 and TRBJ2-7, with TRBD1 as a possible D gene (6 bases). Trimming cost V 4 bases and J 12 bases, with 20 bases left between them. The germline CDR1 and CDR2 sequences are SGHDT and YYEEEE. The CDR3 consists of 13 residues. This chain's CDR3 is CASSLTGIPHLYF. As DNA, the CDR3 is TGTGCCAGCAGCCTCACAGGGATCCCCCATCTGTACTTC.

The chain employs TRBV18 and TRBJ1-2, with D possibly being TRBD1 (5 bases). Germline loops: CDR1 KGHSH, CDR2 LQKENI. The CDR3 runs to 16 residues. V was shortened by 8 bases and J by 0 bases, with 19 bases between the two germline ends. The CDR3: CASALTRQGSNYGYTF. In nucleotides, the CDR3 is TGTGCCAGCGCTCTAACACGGCAGGGATCTAACTATGGCTACACCTTC.

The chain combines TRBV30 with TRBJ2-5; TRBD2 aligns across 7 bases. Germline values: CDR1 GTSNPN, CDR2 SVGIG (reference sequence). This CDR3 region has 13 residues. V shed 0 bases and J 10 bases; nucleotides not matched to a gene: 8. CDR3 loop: CAWSVSWSGDQYF. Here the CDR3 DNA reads TGTGCCTGGAGTGTAAGTTGGAGCGGGGACCAGTACTTC.

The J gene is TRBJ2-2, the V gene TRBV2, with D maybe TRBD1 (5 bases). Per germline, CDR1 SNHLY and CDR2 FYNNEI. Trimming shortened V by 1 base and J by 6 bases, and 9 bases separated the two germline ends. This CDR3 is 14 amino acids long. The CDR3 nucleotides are TGTGCCAGCAGTGAAGTGCAGGGATCCGGGGAGCTGTTTTTT. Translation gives CASSEVQGSGELFF. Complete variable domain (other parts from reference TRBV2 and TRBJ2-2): EPEVTQTPSHQVTQMGQEVILRCVPISNHLYFYWYRQILGQKVEFLVSFYNNEISEKSEIFDDQFSVERPDGSNFTLKIRSTKLEDSAMYFCASSEVQGSGELFFGEGSRLTVL.

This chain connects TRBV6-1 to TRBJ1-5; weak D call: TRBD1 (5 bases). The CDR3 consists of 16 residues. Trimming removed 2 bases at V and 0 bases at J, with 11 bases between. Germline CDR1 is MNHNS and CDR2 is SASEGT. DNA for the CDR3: TGTGCCAGCAGTGAACGGCAGGGTTATAGCAATCAGCCCCAGCATTTT. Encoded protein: CASSERQGYSNQPQHF.

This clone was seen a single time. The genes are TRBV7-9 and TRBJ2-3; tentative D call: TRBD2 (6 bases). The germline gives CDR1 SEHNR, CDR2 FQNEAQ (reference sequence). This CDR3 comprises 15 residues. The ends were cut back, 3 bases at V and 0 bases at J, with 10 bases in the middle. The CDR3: CASSFTSSSTDTQYF. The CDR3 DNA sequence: TGTGCCAGCAGCTTTACTAGCTCTAGCACAGATACGCAGTATTTT.

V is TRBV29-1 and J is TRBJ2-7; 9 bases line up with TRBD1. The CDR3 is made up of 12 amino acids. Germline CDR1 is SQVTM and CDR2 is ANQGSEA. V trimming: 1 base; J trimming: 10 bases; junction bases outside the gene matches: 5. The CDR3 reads CSVEGDRDGQYF. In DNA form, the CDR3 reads TGCAGCGTTGAAGGGGACAGGGACGGACAGTACTTC.

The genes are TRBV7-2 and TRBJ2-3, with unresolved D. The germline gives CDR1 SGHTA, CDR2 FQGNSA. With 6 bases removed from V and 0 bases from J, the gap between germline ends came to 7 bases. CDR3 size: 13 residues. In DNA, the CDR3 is TGTGCCAGCAGTTCCATTAGCACAGATACGCAGTATTTT. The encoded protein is CASSSISTDTQYF.

This CDR3 reads CASSGSGTPRVAYGYTF. The CDR3 coding sequence is TGTGCCAGTAGTGGCTCCGGGACACCCCGAGTTGCCTATGGCTACACCTTC. V and J are TRBV19 and TRBJ1-2; D perhaps matches TRBD1 (6 bases). The CDR3 extends over 17 amino acids. From germline, CDR1 is LNHDA and CDR2 SQIVND (reference sequence). The V gene lost 5 bases and the J gene lost 4 bases, with 23 bases spanning the gap.

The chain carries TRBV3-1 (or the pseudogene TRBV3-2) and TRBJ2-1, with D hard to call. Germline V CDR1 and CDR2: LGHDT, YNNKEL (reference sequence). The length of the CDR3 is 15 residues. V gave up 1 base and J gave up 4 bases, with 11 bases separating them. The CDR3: CASSQGNQVYNEQFF. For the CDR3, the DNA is TGTGCCAGCAGCCAAGGGAATCAGGTTTACAATGAGCAGTTCTTC.

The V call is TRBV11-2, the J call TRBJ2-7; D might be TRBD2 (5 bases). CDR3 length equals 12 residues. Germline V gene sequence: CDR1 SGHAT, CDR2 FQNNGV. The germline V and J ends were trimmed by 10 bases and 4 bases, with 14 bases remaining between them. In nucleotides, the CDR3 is TGTGCCATCAAAAGAGGGCTTTACGAGCAGTACTTC. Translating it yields CAIKRGLYEQYF.

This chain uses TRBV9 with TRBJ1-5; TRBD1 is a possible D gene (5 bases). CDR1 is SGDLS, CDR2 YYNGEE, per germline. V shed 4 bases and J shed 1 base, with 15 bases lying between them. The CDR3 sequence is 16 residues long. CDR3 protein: CASSPGVGASNQPQHF. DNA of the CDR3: TGTGCCAGCAGCCCGGGGGTAGGGGCGAGCAATCAGCCCCAGCATTTT. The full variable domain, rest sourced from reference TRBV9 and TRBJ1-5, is DSGVTQTPKHLITATGQRVTLRCSPRSGDLSVYWYQQSLDQGLQFLIQYYNGEERAKGNILERFSAQQFPDLHSELNLSSLELGDSALYFCASSPGVGASNQPQHFGDGTRLSIL.